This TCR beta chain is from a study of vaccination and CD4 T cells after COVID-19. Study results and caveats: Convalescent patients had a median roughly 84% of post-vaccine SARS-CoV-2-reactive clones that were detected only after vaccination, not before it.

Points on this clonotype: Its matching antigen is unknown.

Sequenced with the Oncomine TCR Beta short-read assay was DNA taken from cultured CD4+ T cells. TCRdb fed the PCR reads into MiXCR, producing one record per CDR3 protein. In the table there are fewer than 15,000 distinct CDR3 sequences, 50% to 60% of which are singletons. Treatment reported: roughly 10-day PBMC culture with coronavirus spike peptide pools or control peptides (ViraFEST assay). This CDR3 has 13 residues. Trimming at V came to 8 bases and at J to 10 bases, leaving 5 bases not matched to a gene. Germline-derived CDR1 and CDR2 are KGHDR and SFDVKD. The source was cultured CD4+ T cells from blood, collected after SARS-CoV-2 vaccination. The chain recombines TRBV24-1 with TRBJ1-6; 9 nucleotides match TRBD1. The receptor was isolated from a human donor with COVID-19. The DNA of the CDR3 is TGTGCCACCAATCGGGGACAGGGATCACCCCTCCACTTT. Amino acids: CATNRGQGSPLHF.